The clone carrying this T cell receptor beta chain was observed a handful of times. Its antigen is not identified. This record belongs to a study of molecular identifiers for immune sequencing clone quantification. Sorting was used to obtain naive CD8 T cells (CD8+CD4-CCR7+CD45RA+). TCRdb fed the PCR reads into MiXCR, producing one record per CDR3 protein. Altogether roughly 320,000 distinct CDR3 sequences are present, roughly 24% being singletons, with the ten largest covering 0.74%. This CDR3 is 17 amino acids long. V was cut by 5 bases and J by 4 bases, with 24 bases left in between. Germline CDR1 and CDR2: MNHNY and SVGAGI (reference sequence). Whole-study findings and limits: Clones above 20 RNA copies contained over 98% of effector molecules but under 1% of naive ones.

The chain is built from TRBV6-6 and TRBJ2-7; D possibly corresponds to TRBD1 (6 bases). The sequence derives from a human donor in good health. Some libraries in this study had Jurkat cell RNA spiked in. The sequencing input was naive CD8+ T cells from blood, with Jurkat cell RNA spiked in. Indicated subset: FACS-sorted CD8+CD4-CCR7+CD45RA+ naive T cells. CDR3 amino acids: CASSRTGTPQASYEQYF. In DNA, the CDR3 is TGTGCCAGCAGTCGAACCGGGACACCCCAAGCGTCATACGAGCAGTACTTC.